The clone carrying this T cell receptor beta chain was observed many times. Its target is unknown. Time point in this sample: persistent/refractory GD, antithyroid drugs over 5 years with positive TRAb. Extracted PBMC RNA gave rise to the TCR library. The data derive from a study of regulatory T cells in long-lasting Graves disease. Study summary: Patients with persistent Graves' disease had over 5 years of antithyroid drugs and persistent TSH receptor antibodies. Study outcomes and limitations: Persistent disease preferred TRBV28, TRBJ1-2 and TRBJ2-5.

Assembly of TCR beta libraries relied on iRepertoire HTBI primers together with Arm-PCR of CDR3 regions. TCRdb processed the multiplex PCR reads anew with MiXCR; each CDR3 protein has one entry. Found here are hundreds of thousands of distinct CDR3 sequences, under 25% of them singletons; the top ten hold around 21%. The CDR3 has 15 residues. Germline-derived CDR1 and CDR2 are ENHRY and SYGVKD. Trimming cost V 9 bases and J 2 bases; bases outside gene matches: 10. Sequences were derived from peripheral blood mononuclear cells (PBMCs), sampled when the disease was refractory, from a patient treated with antithyroid drugs. The chain has TRBV10-3 and TRBJ1-5; 7 nucleotides line up with TRBD1. The sequence came from a female donor with Graves disease. CDR3 in amino acids: CAIKTGPGGNQPQHF. As DNA, the CDR3 is TGTGCCATTAAGACAGGGCCTGGGGGCAATCAGCCCCAGCATTTT.